These 20 T cell receptor beta chains share one sample of origin, sequenced in a study of blood T cell repertoires in COVID-19. Sequencing was performed with immunoSEQ multiplex PCR; in TCRdb, only in-frame clones are kept and a portion is missing. This table has about 300,000 clones, under 90% appearing once. The specimen sequenced was peripheral blood. The receptors were gathered from a woman younger than 45 with COVID-19, enrolled during active disease.

The chain has TRBV5-6 and TRBJ1-1; 7 bases agree with TRBD1. J gave up 1 base and V 0 bases, and 0 bases lay outside the gene matches. Per germline, CDR1 SGHDT and CDR2 YYEEEE. The CDR3 spans 14 residues. The CDR3 region is CASSLDRGNTEAFF. The CDR3 bases are TGTGCCAGCAGCTTGGACAGGGGGAACACTGAAGCTTTCTTT.

The V call is TRBV2, the J call TRBJ2-5, with D hard to call. Germline loops: CDR1 SNHLY, CDR2 FYNNEI. CDR3 size: 13 residues. V lost 6 bases and J 5 bases, leaving 13 bases between the germline ends. In nucleotides, the CDR3 is TGTGCCAGCAGACCCGGAGCAAGGGAGACCCAGTACTTC. The encoded protein is CASRPGARETQYF.

The V gene is TRBV27, the J gene TRBJ1-1, with D unresolved. The CDR3 loop spans 13 amino acids. V lost 8 bases to trimming and J lost 5 bases, with 15 bases between them. Germline V CDR1 and CDR2: MNHEY, SMNVEV (reference sequence). The DNA for the CDR3 is TGTGCCAGCGGCGACGGGAGAGGGACTGAAGCTTTCTTT. Translating it yields CASGDGRGTEAFF.

The rearrangement joins TRBV10-2 to TRBJ1-3, with 9 nucleotides matching TRBD1. CDR1 WSHSY and CDR2 SAAADI come from the germline V gene. V shed 2 bases and J 6 bases; nucleotides not matched to a gene: 5. The CDR3 sequence is 15 residues long. The DNA of the CDR3 is TGCGCCAGCAGTGAGACCCGGACAGGGGTAAACACCATATATTTT. The encoded protein is CASSETRTGVNTIYF.

The V call is TRBV28, the J call TRBJ2-1; perhaps TRBD2 as D (6 bases). Germline V lookup: CDR1 MDHEN, CDR2 SYDVKM. V shed 5 bases and J shed 8 bases, with 16 bases lying between them. CDR3 length: 14 residues. This CDR3 is CASSTPLLAHEQFF. The CDR3 nucleotides read TGTGCCAGCAGTACACCCCTCCTAGCGCATGAGCAGTTCTTC.

The CDR3 region has the DNA TGTGCCAGTAGTACGGAGGCGACAGATACGCAGTATTTT. As protein: CASSTEATDTQYF. The chain uses TRBV19 and TRBJ2-3; possibly TRBD2 for D (5 bases). Germline CDR1 and CDR2: LNHDA and SQIVND (reference sequence). V shed 4 bases and J shed 3 bases, with 8 bases lying between them. The CDR3 runs to 13 residues.

CDR3 coding DNA: TGTGCCAGCAGCCCCCAGGACAGGACGACGGAGGAGACCCAGTACTTC. Amino acids: CASSPQDRTTEETQYF. The J gene is TRBJ2-5, the V gene TRBV7-9; 7 bases match TRBD1. The CDR3 has 16 residues. V shed 5 bases and J 5 bases; nucleotides not matched to a gene: 14. The germline V gene has CDR1 SEHNR and CDR2 FQNEAQ (reference sequence).

The chain joins TRBV12-5 to TRBJ2-1, with a possible D match to TRBD2 (6 bases). The CDR3 sequence is 19 residues long. Trimming cost V 0 bases and J 3 bases, with 21 bases left between them. CDR1 is LGHNT and CDR2 is FRNRAP in the germline V gene. In DNA form, the CDR3 reads TGTGCTAGTGGTTTGGTACGAAACCCCGGCGGGGCTCTCTACAATGAGCAGTTCTTC. Its translation: CASGLVRNPGGALYNEQFF.

The chain has TRBV7-9 and TRBJ2-7, with D possibly TRBD2 on 5 matching bases. Per germline, CDR1 SEHNR and CDR2 FQNEAQ (reference sequence). The CDR3 loop spans 13 amino acids. Trimming shortened V by 3 bases and J by 6 bases, and 12 bases separated the two germline ends. This chain's CDR3 is CASSFLTAAEQYF. The CDR3 DNA follows: TGTGCCAGCAGCTTTCTAACAGCGGCCGAGCAGTACTTC.

The chain recombines TRBV7-9 with TRBJ1-6, with D maybe TRBD1 (5 bases). The CDR3 consists of 14 residues. The germline CDR1 and CDR2 sequences are SEHNR and FQNEAQ (reference sequence). V dropped 5 bases and J dropped 7 bases, with 12 bases sitting between them. CDR3 sequence reads: CASSLVQGNSPLHF. DNA of the CDR3: TGTGCCAGCAGCCTTGTCCAGGGCAATTCACCCCTCCACTTT.

The chain employs TRBV19 and TRBJ1-6, with 9 positions matching TRBD1. CDR3 length: 14 residues. The germline V gene encodes CDR1 LNHDA and CDR2 SQIVND (reference sequence). The V gene end was trimmed by 4 bases and the J gene end by 11 bases; junction bases not matched to a gene: 6. Written as DNA, the CDR3 is TGTGCCAGTAGTACCGGGACAGGGTATACACCCCTCCACTTT. Residues: CASSTGTGYTPLHF. The entire variable domain, with the rest obtained from reference TRBV19 and TRBJ1-6, is as follows: DGGITQSPKYLFRKEGQNVTLSCEQNLNHDAMYWYRQDPGQGLRLIYYSQIVNDFQKGDIAEGYSVSREKKESFPLTVTSAQKNPTAFYLCASSTGTGYTPLHFGNGTRLTVT.

V is TRBV27 and J is TRBJ1-2; a possible D gene is TRBD1 (6 bases). Germline V gene data show CDR1 as MNHEY and CDR2 as SMNVEV (reference sequence). V lost 4 bases and J lost 8, with 20 bases in between. The length of the CDR3 is 15 residues. As DNA, the CDR3 is TGTGCCAGCAGTTCCCCCCTTACAGGGTATGAGGGCTACACCTTC. Translating gives CASSSPLTGYEGYTF.

V usage is TRBV9 and J usage is TRBJ1-2; D not certain. In germline, CDR1 is SGDLS, CDR2 YYNGEE. The ends were cut back, 1 base at V and 7 bases at J, with 14 bases in the middle. CDR3 size: 14 residues. This CDR3 reads CASSVSGQDRGYTF. CDR3 DNA sequence: TGTGCCAGCAGCGTATCAGGTCAGGATCGTGGCTACACCTTC.

The chain recombines TRBV11-3 with TRBJ1-2, with D maybe TRBD1 (5 bases). V lost 5 bases and J 3 bases, leaving 13 bases between the germline ends. Per germline, CDR1 SGHNT and CDR2 YENEEA. CDR3 size: 14 residues. The CDR3 DNA sequence: TGTGCCAGCAGCCCCCTGGGGGGACACTATGGCTACACCTTC. Its protein product is CASSPLGGHYGYTF.

This chain joins TRBV12-3 or TRBV12-4 and TRBJ1-2, with D perhaps TRBD1 (5 bases). Trimming left V 2 bases short and J 4 bases short, with 5 bases between. This CDR3 comprises 12 residues. CDR3 in DNA: TGTGCCAGCAGTTTACAGGGCTATGGCTACACCTTC. Protein sequence: CASSLQGYGYTF.

The V and J genes are TRBV29-1 and TRBJ2-3, with TRBD2 matching over 9 bases. The CDR3 has 13 amino acids. Germline V lookup: CDR1 SQVTM, CDR2 ANQGSEA. The ends lost 5 bases at V and 3 bases at J; junction bases unmatched: 3. CDR3 in DNA: TGCAGCGTTTGGCGGGGGGGAACAGATACGCAGTATTTT. Residues: CSVWRGGTDTQYF.

V and J are TRBV7-8 and TRBJ2-5; D might be TRBD2 (6 bases). Trimming shortened V by 7 bases and J by 9 bases, and 18 bases separated the two germline ends. Per the germline V gene, CDR1 is SGHVS and CDR2 is FQNEAQ. The CDR3 length is 13 residues. CDR3 protein: CASTGGEVLAQYF. CDR3 DNA: TGTGCCAGCACTGGCGGGGAGGTCTTGGCCCAGTACTTC.

V usage is TRBV6-5 and J usage is TRBJ2-7; TRBD2 matches at 8 bases. The V segment lost 1 base and the J segment 2 bases; nucleotides outside the gene matches: 1. The CDR3 has 14 amino acids. CDR1 is MNHEY, CDR2 SVGAGI, per germline. This CDR3 reads CASSYYSGTYEQYF. Written as DNA, the CDR3 is TGTGCCAGCAGTTACTATAGCGGGACCTACGAGCAGTACTTC.

The chain couples TRBV6-2 or TRBV6-3 to TRBJ1-4, with 7 bases aligning to TRBD1. The CDR3 totals 15 residues. Germline V CDR1 and CDR2: MNHEY, SVGEGT. J lost 6 bases, V lost 2 bases, and 6 bases had no gene match. The CDR3 protein is CASSYGGTEYEKLFF. The CDR3 DNA reads TGTGCCAGCAGTTACGGTGGGACAGAGTATGAAAAACTGTTTTTT.

V gene TRBV4-1 combines with J gene TRBJ2-7, with D unclear. The CDR3 totals 11 residues. From germline, CDR1 is MGHRA and CDR2 YSYEKL. Trimming removed 3 bases at V and 5 bases at J, with 5 bases between. The CDR3 sequence: CASSHSHEQYF. The CDR3 coding sequence is TGCGCCAGCAGCCATAGTCACGAGCAGTACTTC.